This passage covers 30 T cell receptor beta chains from one sample sequenced in a study of tumor-infiltrating lymphocytes in primary liver carcinoma. Total RNA (approximately 500 ng) served as template for TCR beta cDNA synthesis primed by a constant-region primer. Investigators got TCR beta libraries out of three nested multiplex PCR rounds, done with slightly modified ARM-PCR. The first two PCR rounds used TRBV1-TRBV30 primers with a Cbeta primer, approximately 10 cycles each. In TCRdb, the multiplex PCR reads were re-called with MiXCR into one record per CDR3 protein. The sample lists 330,000 or so distinct CDR3 sequences, 65% occurring once. Researchers drew blood RNA from unsorted whole blood and extracted germline DNA as well. Sequencing was performed on peripheral blood. Receptor source: a man aged 40-49 years with primary liver carcinoma and hepatitis B virus infection.

Regarding this clonotype: Germline is not matched at one junction end, which may reflect a read error. The gene calls are TRBV6-1 and TRBJ2-1; 8 positions match TRBD2. Germline CDR1 is MNHNS and CDR2 is SASEGT. The CDR3 loop spans 16 amino acids. CDR3 sequence (DNA): TGTGCCAGCAGTGAAGAGGGCCTAGCGGGTTTTAATGAGCGGCTCTTC. Protein: CASSEEGLAGFNERLF.

This sequence joins TRBV6-2 or TRBV6-3 and TRBJ2-2; 7 nucleotides line up with TRBD1. Trimming removed 5 bases from V and 0 bases from J; junction bases left unmatched: 6. Germline loops: CDR1 MNHEY, CDR2 SVGEGT. The CDR3 is 16 residues long. In DNA form, the CDR3 reads TGTGCCAGCAGTACTACCGGGACAGCGAACACCGGGGAGCTGTTTTTT. Translated, it gives CASSTTGTANTGELFF.

This clonotype was observed many times. The V and J genes are TRBV6-2 or TRBV6-3 and TRBJ2-3, with a possible D match to TRBD1 (5 bases). The CDR3 runs to 17 residues. Per the germline V gene, CDR1 is MNHEY and CDR2 is SVGEGT. V gave up 1 base and J gave up 1 base, with 15 bases separating them. The CDR3: CASSYFPLGPGTDTQYF. DNA of the CDR3: TGTGCCAGCAGTTACTTCCCTCTGGGGCCTGGCACAGATACGCAGTATTTT.

Concerning this clonotype itself: Its ends do not fully match the called genes, so a read error is possible. The chain has TRBV6-2 or TRBV6-3 and TRBJ2-1, with 7 bases fitting TRBD1. CDR1 and CDR2 from the germline V gene are MNHEY and SVGEGT. The CDR3 extends over 20 amino acids. The CDR3 DNA reads TGTGCCGGCAGCTCCCATGGACAGGTCACCTCAGTAAGCTCCTACAATGAGCAGTTCTTC. This gives the protein CAGSSHGQVTSVSSYNEQFF.

As regards this clonotype: At one boundary the junction diverges from the germline segment, which might be a read error. This chain joins TRBV11-1 and TRBJ1-1; D not certain. Germline CDR1 is SGHAT and CDR2 is FQDESV (reference sequence). The CDR3 loop spans 14 amino acids. Here the CDR3 reads CASSFRRGNAEAFF. CDR3 nucleotides: TGCGCCAGCAGCTTTCGACGGGGAAACGCTGAAGCTTTCTTT.

The sample holds many counts of this clonotype. The CDR3 loop reads CASTESGQGGETQYF. CDR3 nucleotides: TGTGCCAGCACCGAATCGGGACAGGGTGGGGAGACCCAGTACTTC. The V gene is TRBV6-6, the J gene TRBJ2-5, with 9 bases that match TRBD1. Trimming cost V 7 bases and J 5 bases; bases outside gene matches: 11. Looked up from germline, CDR1 is MNHNY and CDR2 is SVGAGI (reference sequence). The CDR3 covers 15 residues.

This rearrangement joins TRBV6-6 to TRBJ1-2, with D unclear. Trimming removed 7 bases at V and 1 base at J, with 19 bases between. Germline assignment: CDR1 MNHNY and CDR2 SVGAGI (reference sequence). The CDR3 extends over 16 amino acids. As DNA, the CDR3 is TGTGCCAGCACCACCGGTACCGCACTTGGTAACTATGGCTACACCTTC. Translation: CASTTGTALGNYGYTF.

This clonotype was observed a few times. At one end the junction does not follow the germline gene, possibly because of a read error. The chain combines TRBV10-3 with TRBJ1-1; 10 bases map to TRBD1. Germline loops: CDR1 ENHRY, CDR2 SYGVKD. The CDR3 is 13 residues long. CDR3 sequence reads: CAIRGTGDTKAFF. CDR3 bases: TGTGCCATCAGAGGGACAGGGGACACTAAAGCTTTCTTT.

This clonotype has only one observation. The junction departs from germline at one end; a sequencing error may be responsible. The genes are TRBV11-3 and TRBJ2-2; TRBD2 is a possible D gene (5 bases). CDR1 is SGHNT, CDR2 YENEEA, per germline. This CDR3 spans 13 amino acids. In DNA, the CDR3 is TGTGCCAGCAGCTTAGATCTCACCGGGGAACTGTTTTTT. Protein product: CASSLDLTGELFF.

Points on this clonotype: One end of the junction varies from germline; a read error may be responsible. The chain joins TRBV11-1 to TRBJ2-7; TRBD1 agrees at 8 bases. The CDR3 contains 16 residues. Germline CDR1 and CDR2: SGHAT and FQDESV (reference sequence). CDR3 bases: TGTACCAGCAGCTCTAGGGGTGGGACAGGCTCCTACAAGCAGTACTTC. Amino acid sequence: CTSSSRGGTGSYKQYF.

Remarks on this clonotype: Possible read error: a much larger clone is one base away. The V and J genes are TRBV6-1 and TRBJ2-2; no firm D call. The CDR3 sequence is 15 residues long. Trimming removed 4 bases at V and 1 base at J, with 10 bases between. Looked up from germline, CDR1 is MNHNS and CDR2 is SASEGT. In nucleotides, the CDR3 is TGTGCCAGCAGTGTACGTTCCAAGAACACCGGGGAGCTGTTTTTT. Translation gives CASSVRSKNTGELFF.

This clonotype turned up a few times. Given a much more abundant clone one base away, this may be a read error. The CDR3 DNA is TGCAGCGTTTCGCCCGGGGCGGGGTACGGGCAGTACTTC. Amino acid sequence: CSVSPGAGYGQYF. The chain carries TRBV29-1 and TRBJ2-7; TRBD2 might be the D (6 bases). Germline V gene data show CDR1 as SQVTM and CDR2 as ANQGSEA. This CDR3 contains 13 residues.

This clonotype was picked up a small number of times. One end of the junction does not line up with germline, which may come from a read error. The CDR3 loop reads CASNYLTRARTDTQYF. In nucleotides, the CDR3 is TGTGCCAGCAATTACTTGACTAGGGCTCGCACAGATACGCAGTATTTT. The genes are TRBV6-6 and TRBJ2-3; possibly TRBD2 for D (6 bases). The CDR3 length is 16 residues. Germline V lookup: CDR1 MNHNY, CDR2 SVGAGI (reference sequence).

This clonotype was recorded only once. The chain is built from TRBV28 and TRBJ1-5; 9 bases map to TRBD1. The CDR3 is 15 amino acids. V shed 6 bases and J 5 bases; nucleotides not matched to a gene: 8. Germline V gene data show CDR1 as MDHEN and CDR2 as SYDVKM. CDR3 DNA sequence: TGTGCCAGCAGGACAGGGGGTCGGGGCGATCAGCCCCAGCATTTT. Its translation is CASRTGGRGDQPQHF.

As for this clonotype: This could be a read error, since a much larger clone is one nucleotide away. The chain is built from TRBV5-1 and TRBJ2-7; no firm D call. This CDR3 region has 14 residues. The germline V gene has CDR1 SGHRS and CDR2 YFSETQ. The chain's CDR3 is CAGSLERVSYEQYF. For the CDR3, the DNA is TGCGCCGGCAGCTTGGAAAGGGTGTCCTACGAGCAGTACTTC.

The V and J genes are TRBV11-2 and TRBJ2-3; possible D gene TRBD2, 6 bases. Trimming stripped 1 base from V and 11 bases from J, with 19 bases between. CDR3 length: 15 amino acids. Germline lookup yields CDR1 SGHAT and CDR2 FQNNGV. For the CDR3, the DNA is TGTGCCAGCAGCTTAGGACTAGGGATCACAGATGTGCAGTATTTT. This encodes CASSLGLGITDVQYF.

A remark on this clonotype: A junction end diverges from the germline sequence, so it may reflect a read error. The chain employs TRBV28 and TRBJ2-2; a weak D match, TRBD2 (6 bases). CDR3 length: 14 residues. Germline V gene lookup returns CDR1 MDHEN and CDR2 SYDVKM. CDR3 sequence: CASCFPWGGGELFF. Here the CDR3 DNA reads TGTGCCAGCTGTTTCCCCTGGGGAGGCGGGGAGCTGTTTTTT.

A note on this clonotype: The CDR3 end shows no conserved phenylalanine or tryptophan, and so a read error is likely. The DNA is omitted, as the CDR3 cannot be located on it reliably, and the CDR3 follows TCRdb's listing. The chain employs TRBV11-2 and TRBJ2-7. The CDR3 is 14 amino acids in total, end residues counted. The germline V gene encodes CDR1 SGHAT and CDR2 FQNNGV. CDR3 protein: CASSLARFGYEQHS.

As for this clonotype: An end of the junction differs from the germline gene, which may be a read error. This sequence joins TRBV29-1 and TRBJ2-7; possibly TRBD1 for D (5 bases). Per germline, CDR1 SQVTM and CDR2 ANQGSEA. This CDR3 comprises 11 residues. DNA for the CDR3: TGCAGCCTTGAAACAGGCCTCAAGCAGTATTTC. Protein sequence: CSLETGLKQYF.

As for this clonotype: This may be a read error: a much more frequent sequence differs by one nucleotide. The chain is built from TRBV6-5 and TRBJ2-7, with D unclear. Per the germline V gene, CDR1 is MNHEY and CDR2 is SVGAGI. CDR3 length: 15 amino acids. The CDR3 is CASSYSRQYSYELYF. The CDR3 DNA sequence: TGTGCCAGCAGTTACTCTCGGCAGTACTCCTACGAGCTGTACTTC.

This clonotype appeared a single time. V usage is TRBV5-1 and J usage is TRBJ2-5; 9 positions agree with TRBD2. V shed 0 bases and J 0 bases; nucleotides not matched to a gene: 6. Germline assignment: CDR1 SGHRS and CDR2 YFSETQ. The CDR3 runs to 17 residues. The CDR3 reads CASSLVASGRYQETQYF. Written as DNA, the CDR3 is TGCGCCAGCAGCTTGGTCGCCAGCGGGAGGTACCAAGAGACCCAGTACTTC. Full variable domain (remainder filled in from reference TRBV5-1 and TRBJ2-5): KAGVTQTPRYLIKTRGQQVTLSCSPISGHRSVSWYQQTPGQGLQFLFEYFSETQRNKGNFPGRFSGRQFSNSRSEMNVSTLELGDSALYLCASSLVASGRYQETQYFGPGTRLLVL.

For this clonotype: This may arise from a read error, as a much more abundant clone is one base away. V gene TRBV6-6 combines with J gene TRBJ1-4, with a weak D call TRBD1 (5 bases). The germline gives CDR1 MNHNY, CDR2 SVGAGI (reference sequence). This CDR3 comprises 15 residues. V lost 5 bases and J lost 0, with 10 bases in between. Written as DNA, the CDR3 is TGTGCCAGCAGTCGGACACTTTCAACTAATGAAAAACTGTTTTTT. Encoded protein: CASSRTLSTNEKLFF.

This chain links TRBV11-3 with TRBJ1-1; a possible D gene is TRBD1 (5 bases). Trimming took off 5 bases at V and 12 bases at J, with 19 bases between the two ends. Germline CDR1 and CDR2: SGHNT and YENEEA. The CDR3 covers 13 residues. The CDR3 nucleotides are TGTGCCAGCAGCCTTGGACATAGAAGAAGAACTTTCTTT. Residues: CASSLGHRRRTFF.

This chain uses TRBV6-1 with TRBJ1-1; 8 bases map to TRBD1. The V segment lost 6 bases and the J segment 6 bases; nucleotides outside the gene matches: 12. This CDR3 has 15 amino acids. Per germline, CDR1 MNHNS and CDR2 SASEGT. The CDR3 sequence is CASRGQGALGSEAFF. Written as DNA, the CDR3 is TGTGCCAGCAGAGGCCAGGGGGCTCTTGGCTCTGAAGCTTTCTTT.

This clonotype was seen a single time. A read error is possible here, since a much larger clone lies one base away. The rearrangement links TRBV29-1 to TRBJ2-5; D is possibly TRBD2 (6 bases). CDR1 and CDR2 from the germline V gene are SQVTM and ANQGSEA. The CDR3 has 12 amino acids. This CDR3 reads CSVVSGDETKYF. CDR3 bases: TGCAGCGTTGTTTCGGGGGATGAGACCAAGTACTTC. Drawing the rest from reference TRBV29-1 and TRBJ2-5, the complete variable domain is SAVISQKPSRDICQRGTSLTIQCQVDSQVTMMFWYRQQPGQSLTLIATANQGSEATYESGFVIDKFPISRPNLTFSTLTVSNMSPEDSSIYLCSVVSGDETKYFGPGTRLLVL.

The J gene is TRBJ2-1, the V gene TRBV6-1, with TRBD2 matching over 14 bases. The CDR3 is 11 residues long. CDR1 MNHNS and CDR2 SASEGT come from the germline V gene. V trimming: 8 bases; J trimming: 16 bases; junction bases outside the gene matches: 4. The CDR3 coding sequence is TGTGCCAGCGGACTAGCGGGAGGTTTATTCTTC. As protein: CASGLAGGLFF.

The chain employs TRBV11-1 and TRBJ2-5; D possibly corresponds to TRBD2 (5 bases). This CDR3 is built from 15 residues. Germline values: CDR1 SGHAT, CDR2 FQDESV (reference sequence). V was pared by 9 bases and J by 7 bases, with 24 bases between. CDR3 sequence reads: CASSRAAGEEVTQYF. The DNA for the CDR3 is TGTGCCAGTAGCCGGGCGGCCGGGGAAGAGGTGACCCAGTACTTC.

This clonotype was detected a few times. This rearrangement joins TRBV10-3 to TRBJ2-3; 12 nucleotides agree with TRBD1. Germline V gene sequence: CDR1 ENHRY, CDR2 SYGVKD. Trimming removed 10 bases from V and 1 base from J; junction bases left unmatched: 12. CDR3 length equals 17 residues. CDR3 coding DNA: TGTGCCACCAGCAAGGGACAGGGGGCGCGGGGCACAGATACGCAGTATTTT. Translated, it gives CATSKGQGARGTDTQYF.

This clonotype has more than one count but fewer than ten. CDR3 loop: CATSESVLNHEQYF. The CDR3 bases are TGTGCCACCAGTGAATCGGTCTTGAACCACGAGCAGTACTTC. This rearrangement joins TRBV24-1 to TRBJ2-7, with unresolved D. The CDR3 consists of 14 residues. Germline loops: CDR1 KGHDR, CDR2 SFDVKD. The V and J ends lost 4 bases and 5 bases respectively, with 14 bases between them.

To note about this clonotype: This may stem from a read error, because a much larger clone lies one nucleotide away. The CDR3 nucleotides read TGTGCCAGCAGCAGTTATCTTGGTGGGACGGCTTACGAGCAGTACTTC. Translating gives CASSSYLGGTAYEQYF. V gene TRBV5-4 combines with J gene TRBJ2-7; D is tentatively TRBD1 or TRBD2 (5 bases each). V gave up 4 bases and J gave up 4 bases, with 21 bases separating them. The CDR3 is 16 residues long. The germline gives CDR1 SGHNT, CDR2 YYREEE (reference sequence).